Listed below are T cell receptor beta chains from one sample, sequenced in a study of CD8 T cells in Susac syndrome. TCRdb reprocessed the immunoSEQ multiplex PCR reads with MiXCR, giving one entry per CDR3 protein. Counted here are under 200,000 distinct CDR3 sequences, approximately 95% occurring once; the ten biggest clones make up about 0.16%. Sequenced: CD8+ T cells from PBMCs. The source is a human donor with multiple sclerosis. Each CDR3 is given with its conserved first and last residue. Fields, in order: V gene, J gene, CDR3 protein.

TRBV12-3/TRBV12-4	TRBJ2-7	CASSGTGLAGGHDSYEQYF
TRBV7-9	TRBJ1-2	CASSSDTGVWDGYTF
TRBV15	TRBJ2-1	CATGTGVAHNEQFF
TRBV20-1	TRBJ2-1	CSARPPGLEGLINEQFF
TRBV10-2	TRBJ2-1	CASSLSGPYNEQFF
TRBV10-3	TRBJ2-3	CASGTGLRTDTQYF
TRBV3-1	TRBJ2-1	CASSQDWTSTMRQFF
TRBV20-1	TRBJ2-7	CSARDREGGPYEQYF
TRBV19	TRBJ2-7	CASSIVGTGAYEQYF
TRBV18	TRBJ2-7	CASSPTRFAYEQYF
TRBV12-5	TRBJ2-3	CASGSIYTDTQYF
TRBV7-2	TRBJ2-2	CASLIRDTGELFF
TRBV28	TRBJ1-1	CASCGTEAFF
TRBV2	TRBJ2-1	CASSGGGFSYNEQFF
TRBV29-1	TRBJ1-2	CSVGARDRGNYGYTF
TRBV28	TRBJ2-2	CASSSRGQITGELFF
TRBV7-9	TRBJ2-1	CASSPPTGLLGDEQFF
TRBV29-1	TRBJ2-5	CSLWATGSETQYF
TRBV9	TRBJ2-1	CASSALPNEQFF
TRBV11-1	TRBJ2-1	CASSGTGGWEQFF
TRBV20-1	TRBJ2-1	CSARDGLEQFF
TRBV27	TRBJ2-7	CASSLSGFAYEQYF
TRBV28	TRBJ2-3	CASSLTGSTDTQYF
TRBV30	TRBJ2-7	CAWSETGLTYEQYF
TRBV29-1	TRBJ1-2	CSVRTGRDYGYTF
TRBV11-2	TRBJ1-2	CASSLHRGYGYTF
TRBV20-1	TRBJ1-2	CSAPLDSATYGYTF
TRBV28	TRBJ2-5	CASSPGPEEETQYF
TRBV5-1	TRBJ1-2	CASSLAGARGYTF
TRBV20-1	TRBJ1-5	CSARVRGQLNQPQHF
TRBV6-5	TRBJ2-7	CASSYGTSLYEQYF
TRBV29-1	TRBJ2-7	CSVEDPGISYEQYF
TRBV7-9	TRBJ1-2	CASSLGQTHYGYTF
TRBV6-5	TRBJ2-6	CASSPFSGANVLTF
TRBV11-2	TRBJ2-1	CASSLDMAEEFF
TRBV7-9	TRBJ1-4	CASSLVVPGGNEKLFF
TRBV20-1	TRBJ1-5	CSARVDDSIAEPQHF
TRBV12-3/TRBV12-4	TRBJ2-1	CASSRRAGSYNEQFF
TRBV7-9	TRBJ2-3	CASSRQLGPDTQYF
TRBV3-1	TRBJ2-4	CASSQLRDRGAKNIQYF
TRBV4-1	TRBJ2-3	CASSQVEADTQYF
TRBV27	TRBJ2-7	CASSSPGTSGSYEQYF
TRBV4-1	TRBJ2-3	CASSLITPQDTYTDTQYF
TRBV9	TRBJ2-7	CASSVAGAPGDEQYF
TRBV12-3/TRBV12-4	TRBJ2-7	CASSPGSGGVYEQYF
TRBV5-1	TRBJ2-5	CASSHSPGDGEETQYF
TRBV29-1	TRBJ2-7	CSVVTGWVLGEQYF
TRBV15	TRBJ1-1	CATSRRTSGATEAFF
TRBV24-1	TRBJ2-7	CATSESAVRNEQYF
TRBV2	TRBJ2-1	CASRRTGTSGTEQFF
TRBV20-1	TRBJ2-7	CSAYDRGTSYEQYF
TRBV13	TRBJ2-1	CASSAQGLYNEQFF
TRBV6-5	TRBJ1-2	CATADRVDGYTF